This paragraph covers one T cell receptor beta chain sequence. The antigen remains undetermined. Treatment in this sample: around 19 received Ad26.COV2.S at low or high dose, single or two shots; 5 received placebo; per-sample allocation not given. Sampling was performed 63 days after the first vaccine or placebo injection. This entry comes from a study of Ad26.COV2.S vaccination and SARS-CoV-2 variants. Whole-study findings and limits: Higher spike-specific TCR breadth was found in vaccine recipients than in placebo recipients. Reportedly, spike-specific CD8+ and CD4+ T cell responses achieved substantial breadth once vaccination had taken place. Analyses of TCR breadth and depth may have underestimated total T cell responses. Placebo and vaccine recipients had non-spike TCR breadth that was similar.

Profiling relied on immunoSEQ multiplex PCR, and the TCRdb table lists in-frame clones only, not all of them. The table includes approximately 400,000 clones, approximately 84% detected once. Germline assignment: CDR1 ENHRY and CDR2 SYGVKD. V lost 3 bases, J lost 5 bases, and 13 bases lay in between. The CDR3 extends over 14 amino acids. This specimen consisted of peripheral blood, obtained in a trial of Ad26.COV2.S vaccine versus placebo. The rearrangement links TRBV10-3 to TRBJ1-1, with D hard to call. The sequence was obtained from a person aged 18 to 59 who received the Ad26.COV2.S COVID-19 vaccine or a placebo. CDR3 sequence reads: CAISEFGSQTEAFF. In DNA, the CDR3 is TGTGCCATCAGTGAATTCGGGTCGCAGACTGAAGCTTTCTTT.